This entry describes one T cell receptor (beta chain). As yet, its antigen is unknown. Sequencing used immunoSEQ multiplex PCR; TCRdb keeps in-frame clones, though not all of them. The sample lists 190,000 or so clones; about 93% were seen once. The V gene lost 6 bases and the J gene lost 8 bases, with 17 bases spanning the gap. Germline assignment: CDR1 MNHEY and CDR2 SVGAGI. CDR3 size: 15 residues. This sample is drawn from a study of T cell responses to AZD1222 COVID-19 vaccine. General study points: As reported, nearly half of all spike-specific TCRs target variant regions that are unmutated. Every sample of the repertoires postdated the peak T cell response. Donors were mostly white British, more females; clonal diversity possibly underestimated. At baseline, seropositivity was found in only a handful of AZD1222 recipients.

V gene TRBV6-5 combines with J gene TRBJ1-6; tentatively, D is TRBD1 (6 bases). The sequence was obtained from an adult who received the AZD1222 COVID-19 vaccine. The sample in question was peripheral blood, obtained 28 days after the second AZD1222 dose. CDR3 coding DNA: TGTGCCAGCAGGCGCACAGGGCTAATCTATTCACCCCTCCACTTT. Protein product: CASRRTGLIYSPLHF.